This TCR beta chain stems from a study of CD8 T cells in ankylosing spondylitis. Trimming stripped 0 bases from V and 5 bases from J, with 13 bases between. Germline V gene data show CDR1 as SGHRS and CDR2 as YFSETQ. The CDR3 extends over 15 amino acids. This clonotype appeared many times. Its target is unknown. Study conclusions and caveats: A TCR beta motif of several highly homologous variants seemed to mark ankylosing spondylitis blood. In ankylosing spondylitis patients, matched synovial fluid reportedly showed significant enrichment of disease-linked clones. As for the disease-linked clones, they showed a CD8+ phenotype and occurred at relatively low frequencies in peripheral blood. Earlier literature documents some of the motif variants in reactive arthritis synovial fluid and blood.

Molecular-barcoded quantitative 5'-RACE produced these TCR beta libraries. TCRdb re-analysed the 5' RACE reads in MiXCR, keeping a single row per CDR3 protein. The table has around 490,000 distinct CDR3 sequences, approximately 5.3% seen once. Sequences were obtained from blood, either unsorted or a sorted T cell fraction (not recorded which). The rearrangement uses TRBV5-1 and TRBJ2-3; D not resolved. The receptor was isolated from a male donor with ankylosing spondylitis. This CDR3 is CASSLGVSSGDTQYF. In DNA, the CDR3 is TGCGCCAGCAGCTTGGGTGTCAGCTCCGGAGATACGCAGTATTTT.